This T cell receptor (beta chain) came from a study of T cell responses to AZD1222 COVID-19 vaccine. Overall study results and limits: The sample set comprised mostly white British donors with more females, and clonal diversity was possibly underestimated. Close to half of all spike-specific TCRs reportedly target regions of the variants that are unmutated.

The repertoire was sequenced with immunoSEQ multiplex PCR; TCRdb's copy has only in-frame clones and lacks some. The sample comprises around 65,000 clones, roughly four fifths of which are singletons, and 26% rests with the top ten. The CDR3 is 14 residues long. V trimming: 1 base; J trimming: 2 bases; junction bases outside the gene matches: 2. CDR1 is GTSNPN and CDR2 is SVGIG in the germline V gene (reference sequence). For this clone: Its antigen is unidentified.

This TCR came from an adult who received the AZD1222 COVID-19 vaccine. The starting material was peripheral blood, obtained 28 days after the second AZD1222 dose. The chain employs TRBV30 and TRBJ2-7; TRBD2 agrees at 10 bases. CDR3 amino acids: CAWSGGLATYEQYF. CDR3 nucleotide sequence: TGTGCCTGGAGTGGGGGACTAGCGACCTACGAGCAGTACTTC.